This TCR beta chain appears in the sequencing data of a study of blood T cell repertoires in COVID-19. In the authors' methods: How many nucleated cells were present was estimated from reference gene primer amplification. Here immunoSEQ multiplex PCR was the method, and the copy in TCRdb shows in-frame clones only, minus some. V and J calls and clone size are as listed in that table; D and trimming were resolved from the DNA. The sample consists of some 120,000 clones, 65% to 85% of them appearing once. The V gene lost 5 bases and the J gene lost 10 bases, with 17 bases spanning the gap. Germline CDR1 reads MNHNS; CDR2 reads SASEGT. The CDR3 contains 13 residues.

Sequenced input: peripheral blood. The rearrangement uses TRBV6-1 and TRBJ1-1, with D possibly matching TRBD1 (5 bases). This sequence originates from a man aged 70-80 years with acute or convalescent COVID-19. The CDR3 is CASSPALPGGAFF. Written as DNA, the CDR3 is TGTGCCAGCAGTCCCGCACTCCCCGGGGGAGCTTTCTTT.